The 2 T cell receptor beta chains presented below share a single source sample, sequenced in a study of Ad26.COV2.S vaccination and SARS-CoV-2 variants. Sample treatment: roughly 18 received Ad26.COV2.S at low or high dose, single or two shots; about 5 received placebo; per-sample allocation not given. Sampling took place 63 days after the first vaccine or placebo injection. The repertoire was sequenced with immunoSEQ multiplex PCR; TCRdb's copy has only in-frame clones and lacks some. The table has over 350,000 clones, 75% to 90% seen once. Sequenced here: peripheral blood, sampled in a trial of Ad26.COV2.S vaccine versus placebo. The receptors were sampled from a person aged 18-65 years who received the Ad26.COV2.S COVID-19 vaccine or a placebo.

The chain carries TRBV7-9 and TRBJ2-5; tentative D call: TRBD2 (5 bases). The V end lost 5 bases, the J end lost 3 bases, and 13 bases lay between the germline ends. Germline V CDR1 and CDR2: SEHNR, FQNEAQ (reference sequence). This CDR3 has 14 amino acids. CDR3 sequence reads: CASSQSGLKETQYF. The CDR3, as DNA: TGTGCCAGCAGCCAATCAGGACTGAAAGAGACCCAGTACTTC.

This sequence joins TRBV14 and TRBJ1-2, with D uncertain. The V gene's germline CDR1 is SGHDN and CDR2 FVKESK. The CDR3 sequence is 16 residues long. The V and J ends lost 0 bases and 4 bases respectively, with 15 bases between them. CDR3 in DNA: TGTGCCAGCAGCCAAGAATTGGACGGTGACCTCTATGGCTACACCTTC. The encoded protein is CASSQELDGDLYGYTF.